The 7 T cell receptor beta chains reported below all come from one sample, sequenced in a study of CD8 T cells in ankylosing spondylitis. Each CDR3 protein gets one entry after TCRdb re-called the 5' RACE reads with MiXCR. The data show 35,000 to 50,000 distinct CDR3 sequences, roughly 3% seen once. What was sequenced was blood, either unsorted or a sorted T cell fraction (not recorded which). These TCRs come from a male donor with ankylosing spondylitis or in good health (not recorded which).

This clonotype was seen repeatedly, ten times or more. The rearrangement joins TRBV9 to TRBJ2-3; 8 bases are shared with TRBD1. This CDR3 comprises 14 residues. Unmatched junction bases numbered 5, after V lost 4 bases and J lost 4 bases. The germline CDR1 and CDR2 sequences are SGDLS and YYNGEE. The CDR3 protein is CASSFGQGSDTQYF. The CDR3 coding sequence is TGTGCCAGCAGCTTCGGACAGGGCTCAGATACGCAGTATTTT.

This clonotype was observed a few times. The rearrangement uses TRBV9 and TRBJ2-2, with 8 bases fitting TRBD2. The CDR3 spans 17 residues. Germline-derived CDR1 and CDR2 are SGDLS and YYNGEE. The V gene end was trimmed by 0 bases and the J gene end by 0 bases; junction bases not matched to a gene: 4. CDR3 in amino acids: CASSVVGGGPNTGELFF. In DNA, the CDR3 is TGTGCCAGCAGCGTAGTCGGCGGGGGGCCGAACACCGGGGAGCTGTTTTTT.

This clonotype has a count of ten or more. This sequence joins TRBV27 and TRBJ2-7; 10 bases line up with TRBD1. V lost 5 bases, J lost 6 bases, and 7 bases stayed unmatched. The CDR3 covers 14 residues. Per germline, CDR1 MNHEY and CDR2 SMNVEV (reference sequence). The CDR3 here is CASSRPGQGPEQYV. The CDR3 bases are TGTGCCAGCAGTAGACCGGGACAGGGGCCCGAGCAGTACGTC.

This clonotype was seen many times. The J gene is TRBJ2-2, the V gene TRBV9; D is uncertain. The CDR3 has 15 amino acids. Germline V CDR1 and CDR2: SGDLS, YYNGEE. Trimming removed 6 bases from V and 4 bases from J, with 16 bases in between. Here the CDR3 DNA reads TGTGCCAGCACCACGTCGGAGCTCGCCACCGGGGAGCTGTTTTTT. Translation: CASTTSELATGELFF.

This clonotype was picked up many times. The chain has TRBV9 and TRBJ2-3, with D tentatively TRBD1 (7 bases). V gave up 0 bases and J gave up 0 bases, with 20 bases separating them. The CDR3 extends over 19 amino acids. Germline CDR1 SGDLS, CDR2 YYNGEE. The CDR3 loop reads CASSVVARGAAPSTDTQYF. The CDR3 nucleotides read TGTGCCAGCAGCGTAGTCGCCAGGGGGGCTGCCCCTAGCACAGATACGCAGTATTTT.

This clonotype appeared many times. The gene calls are TRBV9 and TRBJ1-6, with D unclear. The CDR3 spans 14 residues. V gave up 0 bases and J gave up 10 bases, with 11 bases separating them. Germline values: CDR1 SGDLS, CDR2 YYNGEE. This CDR3 reads CASSVEALGSPLHF. The CDR3 DNA is TGTGCCAGCAGCGTAGAGGCCCTCGGATCACCCCTCCACTTT.

There are many counts of this clonotype. This chain joins TRBV9 and TRBJ1-3; maybe TRBD1 (5 bases). The CDR3 sequence is 14 residues long. Per the germline V gene, CDR1 is SGDLS and CDR2 is YYNGEE. Trimming removed 3 bases at V and 7 bases at J, with 14 bases between. This CDR3 reads CASSEGSGRNTIYF. For the CDR3, the DNA is TGTGCCAGCAGCGAGGGGAGCGGGCGGAACACCATATATTTT.